This passage covers 2 T cell receptor beta chains from one sample sequenced in a study of TIL therapy for anti-PD-1-resistant metastatic lung cancer. The immunoSEQ assay was v3. Clones were read by immunoSEQ multiplex PCR, and TCRdb kept only the in-frame ones, dropping some. There are about 26,000 clones in the sample; under 80% occur only once, and approximately 16% lies in the top ten. Specified time point: pre-treatment sample, taken before nivolumab and TIL therapy. Tumor tissue came from excised metastases, mostly pleural nodules or supraclavicular lymph nodes. The starting material was tumor tissue, obtained at baseline. The receptors were gathered from a woman between 25 and 80 years old with non-small cell lung cancer.

This clone was counted only a few times. The chain links TRBV6-6 to TRBJ2-7, with TRBD1 matching 11 bases. The J segment lost 2 bases and the V segment lost 5 bases, leaving 5 bases of the junction unmatched. Germline assignment: CDR1 MNHNY and CDR2 SVGAGI (reference sequence). The CDR3 contains 15 residues. The CDR3 protein is CASSVGTGGPYEQYF. The CDR3 DNA reads TGTGCCAGCAGTGTTGGGACAGGGGGTCCCTACGAGCAGTACTTC.

The gene calls are TRBV29-1 and TRBJ2-1, with D possibly matching TRBD1 (6 bases). The CDR3 covers 13 residues. From germline, CDR1 is SQVTM and CDR2 ANQGSEA. Trimming removed 7 bases at V and 0 bases at J, with 10 bases between. The CDR3: CSAVTGSYNEQFF. The CDR3 DNA follows: TGCAGCGCTGTGACAGGCTCCTACAATGAGCAGTTCTTC.